What follows are 13 T cell receptor beta chains derived from one specimen sequenced in a study of blood T cell repertoires in COVID-19. Here immunoSEQ multiplex PCR was the method, and the copy in TCRdb shows in-frame clones only, minus some. The data hold over 110,000 clones, with roughly 82% observed a single time. The material sequenced was peripheral blood. The receptors shown here come from a man aged 55-75 years with active or convalescent COVID-19.

The sample holds a few counts of this clone. This chain links TRBV28 with TRBJ1-2; D may be TRBD1 (6 bases). This CDR3 has 14 amino acids. The V gene's germline CDR1 is MDHEN and CDR2 SYDVKM. The V end was cut by 6 bases, the J end by 2 bases, with 13 bases between. This chain's CDR3 is CASRDRPWNYGYTF. CDR3 nucleotide sequence: TGTGCCAGCAGGGACAGACCGTGGAACTATGGCTACACCTTC.

The chain combines TRBV14 with TRBJ1-1, with a weak D call TRBD1 (6 bases). Germline V gene lookup returns CDR1 SGHDN and CDR2 FVKESK. This CDR3 has 16 amino acids. V was shortened by 2 bases and J by 6 bases, with 19 bases between the two germline ends. CDR3 sequence: CASSQISTGPRAEAFF. The CDR3 bases are TGTGCCAGCAGCCAAATCTCGACAGGACCGAGGGCTGAAGCTTTCTTT.

V is TRBV27 and J is TRBJ1-1, with 7 bases fitting TRBD1. V was pared by 5 bases and J by 4 bases, with 7 bases of the junction left unmatched. The germline gives CDR1 MNHEY, CDR2 SMNVEV (reference sequence). This CDR3 has 14 amino acids. The CDR3 region has the DNA TGTGCCAGCAGTGACCAGGGGGTAGGCACTGAAGCTTTCTTT. It translates to CASSDQGVGTEAFF.

A remark on this clone: At one of its ends the junction is not consistent with the germline gene, which may arise from a read error. V is TRBV7-7 and J is TRBJ2-1; TRBD1 agrees at 9 bases. Per germline, CDR1 SSHAT and CDR2 FNYEAQ (reference sequence). CDR3 length equals 15 residues. Here the CDR3 reads CASSQGTGSNNEQFF. The DNA of the CDR3 is TGTGCTAGCAGCCAAGGGACAGGGAGTAACAATGAGCAGTTCTTC.

The rearrangement uses TRBV19 and TRBJ2-5, with D possibly being TRBD1 (5 bases). There are 15 residues in the CDR3. CDR1 and CDR2 (germline): LNHDA, SQIVND (reference sequence). V lost 1 base and J 5 bases, leaving 14 bases between the germline ends. The CDR3 DNA reads as TGTGCCAGTAGTATAGGGGCAGGGCCCCTTGAGACCCAGTACTTC. Translated, it gives CASSIGAGPLETQYF.

This clone was detected only once. V and J are TRBV9 and TRBJ2-7; the match to TRBD1 covers 7 bases. Losses at the gene ends were 2 bases for V and 3 bases for J; bases not matched to a gene: 5. This CDR3 has 14 amino acids. CDR1 is SGDLS, CDR2 YYNGEE, per germline. CDR3: CASSVGTVDYEQYF. The CDR3 DNA follows: TGTGCCAGCAGCGTGGGGACAGTGGACTACGAGCAGTACTTC.

This clone was seen just once. The gene calls are TRBV28 and TRBJ1-1; 8 nucleotides align to TRBD1. V lost 5 bases and J lost 4; bases outside the gene matches: 9. The CDR3 covers 15 residues. The V gene's germline CDR1 is MDHEN and CDR2 SYDVKM. The CDR3 here is CASSPTGTGGTEAFF. In nucleotides, the CDR3 is TGTGCCAGCAGTCCCACCGGGACAGGAGGCACTGAAGCTTTCTTT.

The gene calls are TRBV6-2 or TRBV6-3 and TRBJ2-7; a possible D gene is TRBD2 (6 bases). The CDR3 spans 16 residues. Germline V CDR1 and CDR2: MNHEY, SVGEGT. Trimming removed 6 bases at V and 2 bases at J, with 20 bases between. CDR3 in DNA: TGTGCCAGCAGCCATGAGGTTGAGGGGACTCCCTACGAGCAGTACGTC. It encodes CASSHEVEGTPYEQYV.

CDR3 nucleotides: TGCAGCGTATCCTCCTCAGGGAACTATGGCTACACCTTC. Protein sequence: CSVSSSGNYGYTF. The V and J genes are TRBV29-1 and TRBJ1-2, with D perhaps TRBD1 (5 bases). Germline-derived CDR1 and CDR2 are SQVTM and ANQGSEA. Trimming removed 6 bases from V and 2 bases from J, with 13 bases in between. The CDR3 consists of 13 residues. The complete variable domain, with remaining parts taken from reference TRBV29-1 and TRBJ1-2, reads SAVISQKPSRDICQRGTSLTIQCQVDSQVTMMFWYRQQPGQSLTLIATANQGSEATYESGFVIDKFPISRPNLTFSTLTVSNMSPEDSSIYLCSVSSSGNYGYTFGSGTRLTVV.

The CDR3 DNA is TGTGCCAGCAGCAACCTGGACAGGGAGAGCTATGGCTACACCTTC. It codes for CASSNLDRESYGYTF. The chain employs TRBV5-4 and TRBJ1-2, with 8 bases aligning to TRBD1. The junction had 9 bases not matched to a gene; V was cut back by 4 bases and J by 4 bases. The CDR3 is made up of 15 amino acids. Germline V gene lookup returns CDR1 SGHNT and CDR2 YYREEE (reference sequence).

DNA for the CDR3: TGTGCCAGCAGTTACCCATTGACAGGTTGGAACACTGAAGCTTTCTTT. Encoded protein: CASSYPLTGWNTEAFF. The V call is TRBV6-2 or TRBV6-3, the J call TRBJ1-1; D may be TRBD1 (6 bases). V lost 2 bases, J lost 1 base, and 14 bases lay in between. Germline V gene lookup returns CDR1 MNHEY and CDR2 SVGEGT. This CDR3 spans 16 amino acids.

The V and J genes are TRBV24-1 and TRBJ2-2, with 7 bases aligning to TRBD2. V lost 5 bases and J lost 6; bases outside the gene matches: 11. This CDR3 contains 16 residues. In germline, CDR1 is KGHDR, CDR2 SFDVKD. Written as DNA, the CDR3 is TGTGCCACCAGTGGAATAATGGCGGGAGTGCCCGGGGAGCTGTTTTTT. Its protein is CATSGIMAGVPGELFF.

The chain has TRBV20-1 and TRBJ2-1; 12 bases agree with TRBD2. Trimming at V came to 3 bases and at J to 8 bases, leaving 8 bases not matched to a gene. From germline, CDR1 is DFQATT and CDR2 SNEGSKA (reference sequence). The CDR3 runs to 15 residues. The CDR3 is CSASGGLAGYDEQFF. The CDR3 DNA sequence: TGCAGTGCTAGTGGAGGACTAGCGGGGTACGATGAGCAGTTCTTC.